This T cell receptor (beta chain) was sequenced in a study of blood T cell repertoires in COVID-19. Background on the study: There were acute and convalescent COVID-19 samples, and they came from the United States, Italy and Spain. PBMCs, B-cell-depleted T cells, or T cells provided the cDNA or gDNA that made up the material.

Original processing methods: Reference gene primer amplification gave nucleated cell count estimates. Clones were sequenced by immunoSEQ multiplex PCR, and TCRdb holds only the in-frame ones, with some missing. For V, J and clone size, that table is used; D and trimming come from the DNA. The sample shows 20,000 to 25,000 clones, around 86% of them seen only once. The material sequenced was peripheral blood. The source of this sequence is a woman at least 80 years old with active or convalescent COVID-19.

The DNA of the CDR3 is TGTGCCAGCAGCTTAGCGGGGGGGCCCCACTATGGCTACACCTTC. Encoded protein: CASSLAGGPHYGYTF. V usage is TRBV7-9 and J usage is TRBJ1-2, with D perhaps matching TRBD1 (6 bases). This CDR3 region has 15 residues. Germline CDR1 SEHNR, CDR2 FQNEAQ (reference sequence). Trimming removed 0 bases from V and 3 bases from J, with 11 bases in between. The full variable domain, rest sourced from reference TRBV7-9 and TRBJ1-2, is DTGVSQNPRHKITKRGQNVTFRCDPISEHNRLYWYRQTLGQGPEFLTYFQNEAQLEKSRLLSDRFSAERPKGSFSTLEIQRTEQGDSAMYLCASSLAGGPHYGYTFGSGTRLTVV.